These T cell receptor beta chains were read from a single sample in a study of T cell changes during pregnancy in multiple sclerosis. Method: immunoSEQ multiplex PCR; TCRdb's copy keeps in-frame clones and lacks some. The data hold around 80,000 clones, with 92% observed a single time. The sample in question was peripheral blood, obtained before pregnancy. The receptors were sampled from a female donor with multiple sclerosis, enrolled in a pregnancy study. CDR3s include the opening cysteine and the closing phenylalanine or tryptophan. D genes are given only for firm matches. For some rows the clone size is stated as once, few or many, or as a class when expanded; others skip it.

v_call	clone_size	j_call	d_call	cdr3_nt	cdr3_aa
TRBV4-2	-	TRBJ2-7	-	TGTGCCAGCAGCCAAGATGGTCAGAACTACGAGCAGTACTTC	CASSQDGQNYEQYF
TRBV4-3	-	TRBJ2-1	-	TGCGCCAGCAGCCAAGACCCTGACTCGTTGAATGAGCAGTTCTTC	CASSQDPDSLNEQFF
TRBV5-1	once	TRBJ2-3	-	TGCGCCAGCAGCTTGGGGTACCCTAGTGGAGTCACAGATACGCAGTATTTT	CASSLGYPSGVTDTQYF
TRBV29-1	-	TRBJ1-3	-	TGCAGTGGGGGGGTAGCTGGAAACACCATATATTTT	CSGGVAGNTIYF
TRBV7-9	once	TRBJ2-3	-	TGTGCCAGCAGCTTAGCTAGCGGCTTCACAGATACGCAGTATTTT	CASSLASGFTDTQYF
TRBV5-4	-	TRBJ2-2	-	TGTGCCAGCAGCCTCGACCTGGACAGAGGAGGGCTGTTTTTT	CASSLDLDRGGLFF
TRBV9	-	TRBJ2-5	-	TGTGCCAGCAGCGTCCAGGGCGGATTGGAGACCCAGTACTTC	CASSVQGGLETQYF
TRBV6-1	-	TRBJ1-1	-	TGTGCCAGCAGTGAAAGGGGTTTAGCTGAAGCTTTCTTT	CASSERGLAEAFF
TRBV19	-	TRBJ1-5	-	TGTGCCAGTAGTATCTTAAATCAGCCCCAGCATTTT	CASSILNQPQHF
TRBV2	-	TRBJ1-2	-	TGTGCCAGCAGCCGACCGACAGCCCGCCGACCTGGCTACACCTTC	CASSRPTARRPGYTF
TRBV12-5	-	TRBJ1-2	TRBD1	TGTGCTAGTGGAACGACAGGGAAGTCTGGCTACACCTTC	CASGTTGKSGYTF
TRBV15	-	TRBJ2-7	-	TGTGCCACCAGCACCCAACTCGGGAGCTCCAACGAGCAGTACTTC	CATSTQLGSSNEQYF
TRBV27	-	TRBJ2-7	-	TGTGCCAGCAGTTTACTAGCCGGCTCCGAGCAGTACTTC	CASSLLAGSEQYF
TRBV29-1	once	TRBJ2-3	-	TGCAGCGTGACAGGCGCAATCACAGATACGCAGTATTTT	CSVTGAITDTQYF
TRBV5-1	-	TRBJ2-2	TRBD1	TGCGCCAGCAGCTCCAAAGGGGGACAGGGGGCGCTTGAGACCGGGGAGCTGTTTTTT	CASSSKGGQGALETGELFF
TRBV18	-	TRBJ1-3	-	TGTGCCAGCTCACCAAGCGTCGGACTCATCTCTGGAAACACCATATATTTT	CASSPSVGLISGNTIYF